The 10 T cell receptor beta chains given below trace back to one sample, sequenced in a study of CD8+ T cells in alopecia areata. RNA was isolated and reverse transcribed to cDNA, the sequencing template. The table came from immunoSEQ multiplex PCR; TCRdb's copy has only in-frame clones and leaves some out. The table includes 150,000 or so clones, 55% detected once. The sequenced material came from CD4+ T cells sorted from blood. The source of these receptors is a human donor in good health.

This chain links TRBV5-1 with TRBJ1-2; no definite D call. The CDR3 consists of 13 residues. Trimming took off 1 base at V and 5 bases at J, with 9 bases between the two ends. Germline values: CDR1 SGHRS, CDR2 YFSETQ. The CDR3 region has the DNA TGCGCCAGCAGCTTGACCGAGCAGTATGGCTACACCTTC. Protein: CASSLTEQYGYTF.

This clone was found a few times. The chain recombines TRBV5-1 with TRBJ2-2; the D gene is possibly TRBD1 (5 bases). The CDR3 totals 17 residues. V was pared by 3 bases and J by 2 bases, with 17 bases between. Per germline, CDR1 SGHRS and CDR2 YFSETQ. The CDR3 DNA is TGCGCCAGCAGCTCCGAGGCCAGGACATACAACACCGGGGAGCTGTTTTTT. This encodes CASSSEARTYNTGELFF.

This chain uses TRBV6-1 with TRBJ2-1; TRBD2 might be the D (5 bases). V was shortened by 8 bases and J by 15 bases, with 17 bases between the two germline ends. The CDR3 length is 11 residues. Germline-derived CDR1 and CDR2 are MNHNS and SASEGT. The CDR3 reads CASGPDSTRFF. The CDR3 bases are TGTGCCAGCGGGCCGGACTCTACGCGGTTCTTC.

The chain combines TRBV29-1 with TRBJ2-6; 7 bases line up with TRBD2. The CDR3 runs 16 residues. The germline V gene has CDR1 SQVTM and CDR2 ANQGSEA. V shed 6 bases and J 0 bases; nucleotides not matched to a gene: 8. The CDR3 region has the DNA TGCAGCGTCGGCGGGGGTACGAACTCTGGGGCCAACGTCCTGACTTTC. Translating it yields CSVGGGTNSGANVLTF.

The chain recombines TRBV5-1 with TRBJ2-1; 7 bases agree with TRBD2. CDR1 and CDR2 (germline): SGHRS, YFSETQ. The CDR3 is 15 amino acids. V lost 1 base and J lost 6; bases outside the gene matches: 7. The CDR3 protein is CASSLSRLAANEQFF. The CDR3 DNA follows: TGCGCCAGCAGCTTGTCGCGACTAGCCGCCAATGAGCAGTTCTTC.

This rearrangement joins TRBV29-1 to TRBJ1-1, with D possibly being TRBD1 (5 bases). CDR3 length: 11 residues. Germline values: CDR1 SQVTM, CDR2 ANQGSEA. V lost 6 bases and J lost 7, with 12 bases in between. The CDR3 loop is CSVGTDLEAFF. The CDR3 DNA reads TGCAGCGTAGGGACTGACCTTGAAGCTTTCTTT.

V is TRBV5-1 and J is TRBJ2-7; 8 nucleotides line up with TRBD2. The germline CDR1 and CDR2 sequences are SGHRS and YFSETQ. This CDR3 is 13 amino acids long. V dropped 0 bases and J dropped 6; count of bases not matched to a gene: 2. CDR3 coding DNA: TGCGCCAGCAGCTTGGCCGCGGGGGGCGAGCAGTACTTC. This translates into CASSLAAGGEQYF.

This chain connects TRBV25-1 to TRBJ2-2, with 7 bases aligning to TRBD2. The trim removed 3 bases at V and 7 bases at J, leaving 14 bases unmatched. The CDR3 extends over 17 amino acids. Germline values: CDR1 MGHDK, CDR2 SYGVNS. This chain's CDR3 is CASSDDGRTLFGGELFF. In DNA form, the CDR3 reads TGTGCCAGCAGTGATGACGGGAGGACGTTATTTGGCGGGGAGCTGTTTTTT.

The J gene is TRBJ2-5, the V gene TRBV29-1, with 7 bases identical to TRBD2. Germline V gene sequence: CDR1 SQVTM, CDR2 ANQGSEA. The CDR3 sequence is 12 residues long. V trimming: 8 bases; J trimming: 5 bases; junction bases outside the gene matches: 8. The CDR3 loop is CSSGLLGETQYF. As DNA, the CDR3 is TGCAGCTCGGGACTACTGGGTGAGACCCAGTACTTC.

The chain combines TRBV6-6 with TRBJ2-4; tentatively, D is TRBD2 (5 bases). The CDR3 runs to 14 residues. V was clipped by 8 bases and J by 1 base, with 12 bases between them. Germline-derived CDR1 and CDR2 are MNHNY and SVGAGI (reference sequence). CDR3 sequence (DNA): TGTGCCAGCGCTCGGGGTTTGGCCAAAAACATTCAGTACTTC. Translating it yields CASARGLAKNIQYF.